The present T cell receptor (beta chain) was sequenced within a study of blood T cell repertoires in COVID-19. For the study at large: Specimens from acute and convalescent COVID-19 originated in the United States, Italy and Spain.

As processed by the authors: Amplification with reference gene primers provided the estimates of nucleated cell counts. Clones were sequenced by immunoSEQ multiplex PCR, and TCRdb holds only the in-frame ones, with some missing. V, J and clone size reflect that table, while D and trimming were determined from the DNA. Among about 370,000 clones listed, 85% to 90% were seen once. The study drew participants aged about 18 to 95 years from 20 to 30 US areas. Allocation to cohorts depended on clinical history reported by the participants. The sequence came from a man between 18 and 29 years old who had recovered from COVID-19. The sample comprised PBMCs or T cells enriched from blood (not recorded which).

Here the CDR3 DNA reads TGTGCCAGCAGGGGACCGGGAGCCCGGAATAATTCACCCCTCCACTTT. Its translation: CASRGPGARNNSPLHF. The chain carries TRBV28 and TRBJ1-6; possible D gene TRBD1, 5 bases. CDR3 length: 16 amino acids. CDR1 is MDHEN and CDR2 is SYDVKM in the germline V gene. V was pared by 6 bases and J by 5 bases, with 17 bases between.